This T cell receptor (beta chain) came from a study of blood T cells in healthy people across ages. The germline gives CDR1 SGHVS, CDR2 FNYEAQ. V lost 3 bases to trimming and J lost 6 bases, with 15 bases between them. The CDR3 sequence is 14 residues long. With regard to this clonotype: A much larger clone differs by one base, so this may be a read error.

It was with a sample-barcoded 5' primer and a J-beta primer mix that a second PCR of roughly 7 to 11 cycles was run. TCRdb reprocessed the 5' RACE reads with MiXCR, giving one entry per CDR3 protein. The table has 1.5 million to 2 million distinct CDR3 sequences, roughly 27% seen once. Material for sequencing was blood. The V call is TRBV7-6, the J call TRBJ2-7, with D possibly matching TRBD2 (6 bases). This TCR was recovered from a woman younger than 45 in good health. The CDR3 nucleotides read TGTGCCAGCAGCTTGGAGGGACGAGCAAGCGAGCAGTACTTC. This gives the protein CASSLEGRASEQYF.